Below are 7 T cell receptor beta chains sequenced from a single sample in a study of response to subunit inactivated influenza vaccine. TCRdb independently ran MiXCR on the RT-PCR reads; one entry per CDR3 protein. Of hundreds of thousands of distinct CDR3 sequences in the sample, approximately 17% were seen once. The material sequenced was PBMCs from blood, taken 4 to 6 days after vaccination. The receptors were gathered from a man aged 45-65 years who received an inactivated influenza vaccine.

As to this clonotype: Being one base from a much bigger clone, this may be a read error. The chain couples TRBV9 to TRBJ2-1; D assignment may be TRBD1 or TRBD2 (5 bases each). This CDR3 contains 15 residues. V was cut by 0 bases and J by 0 bases, with 7 bases left in between. Germline CDR1 reads SGDLS; CDR2 reads YYNGEE. The CDR3 DNA is TGTGCCAGCAGCGTAGACGGGACCTCCTACAATGAGCAGTTCTTC. It yields the protein CASSVDGTSYNEQFF.

With respect to this clonotype: A read error may account for a junction end that differs from germline. The gene calls are TRBV6-1 and TRBJ2-5, with 10 bases identical to TRBD1. Germline lookup yields CDR1 MNHNS and CDR2 SASEGT. The CDR3 is 14 amino acids. The CDR3 protein is CASREDRGRETQYF. CDR3 DNA sequence: TGTGCCAGCAGGGAAGACAGGGGGCGCGAGACCCAGTACTTC.

This chain links TRBV2 with TRBJ1-2; no firm D call. Per the germline V gene, CDR1 is SNHLY and CDR2 is FYNNEI. CDR3 length: 15 amino acids. V lost 2 bases and J 2 bases, leaving 12 bases between the germline ends. The CDR3 DNA follows: TGTGCCAGCAGTGAATTCCTTAGCGTCAACTATGGCTACACCTTC. Translated, it gives CASSEFLSVNYGYTF.

This clonotype was seen more than once but under ten times. The chain links TRBV7-2 to TRBJ2-7; 9 nucleotides line up with TRBD2. Trimming removed 0 bases from V and 3 bases from J; junction bases left unmatched: 9. The CDR3 is 17 residues long. Germline CDR1 reads SGHTA; CDR2 reads FQGNSA. CDR3 nucleotides: TGTGCCAGCAGCTTAGCCCCGAGGGGTAGCGGGAGCTACGAGCAGTACTTC. Protein sequence: CASSLAPRGSGSYEQYF. Full variable domain (outside the CDR3, taken from reference TRBV7-2 and TRBJ2-7): GAGVSQSPSNKVTEKGKDVELRCDPISGHTALYWYRQSLGQGLEFLIYFQGNSAPDKSGLPSDRFSAERTGGSVSTLTIQRTQQEDSAVYLCASSLAPRGSGSYEQYFGPGTRLTVT.

This clonotype was recorded a few times. The chain links TRBV16 to TRBJ2-2, with D hard to call. CDR1 and CDR2 (germline): KGHSY, FQNENV. Trimming took off 2 bases at V and 5 bases at J, with 12 bases between the two ends. CDR3 length equals 15 residues. Here the CDR3 DNA reads TGTGCCAGCAGCCAAGCCAGATCCAATACCGGGGAGCTGTTTTTT. Translated, it gives CASSQARSNTGELFF.

The gene calls are TRBV5-1 and TRBJ2-7, with 7 bases lining up with TRBD2. With V trimmed by 1 base and J by 6 bases, 4 bases remained unmatched. The germline CDR1 and CDR2 sequences are SGHRS and YFSETQ. This CDR3 is 13 amino acids long. CDR3 sequence reads: CASSLRIAGEQYF. Written as DNA, the CDR3 is TGCGCCAGCAGCTTGAGGATAGCGGGCGAGCAGTACTTC.

In its sample, this clonotype was seen a few times. The chain combines TRBV12-3 or TRBV12-4 with TRBJ1-4, with D possibly TRBD1 on 5 matching bases. CDR3 length: 16 amino acids. V lost 6 bases, J lost 6 bases, and 20 bases lay in between. CDR3 nucleotides: TGTGCCAGCAGCCAACCAGGGAGGGGTTTGGATGAAAAACTGTTTTTT. It encodes CASSQPGRGLDEKLFF.